This T cell receptor (beta chain) stems from a study of T cells in Graves' hyperthyroidism and ophthalmopathy. Findings and limits, study-wide: The authors' 13 V-J model separated ophthalmopathy from stable hyperthyroidism. Blood also contained most expanded thyroid clonotypes above 0.001.

Newly diagnosed patients aged 18 to 65 had hyperthyroidism of under 2 months' duration. The study based diagnoses on clinical symptoms, serum thyroxine and TRAb, thyroid ultrasound and orbital computed tomography. Amplification targeted TCR beta CDR3 regions from RNA transcripts. The HTBI primer set was used in a first-round RT-PCR of the TCR CDR3. TCRdb redid the calling of the multiplex PCR reads with MiXCR, one entry per CDR3 protein. The table includes 130,000 or so distinct CDR3 sequences, less than 25% detected once. The germline CDR1 and CDR2 sequences are MDHEN and SYDVKM. V lost 10 bases and J lost 0, with 22 bases in between. This CDR3 spans 17 amino acids. This clonotype showed up many times. No antigen is known for it.

The sequence came from a woman in her 50s with Graves' hyperthyroidism that later progressed to Graves' ophthalmopathy. Sequencing was performed on blood. The chain combines TRBV28 with TRBJ2-1; the D gene could be TRBD1 or TRBD2 (5 bases each). The CDR3 DNA reads as TGTGCCACCGGCCCGGGCCCCTCAGGGAGCTCCTACAATGAGCAGTTCTTC. Its translation is CATGPGPSGSSYNEQFF.